Detailed here is one T cell receptor beta chain. The data were obtained in a study of T cells after yellow fever vaccination. The V end lost 4 bases, the J end lost 5 bases, and 3 bases lay between the germline ends. The CDR3 consists of 10 residues. Germline-derived CDR1 and CDR2 are SQVTM and ANQGSEA. By 5'RACE template switching, TCR cDNA was produced, with a universal primer site and UMIs added in the process. TCRdb re-called the 5' RACE reads with MiXCR, one entry per CDR3 protein. Among approximately 550,000 distinct CDR3 sequences listed, 15% to 20% were seen once. This receptor was taken from a man aged 25 to 40 who received the YFV17D yellow fever vaccine. The sample here was PBMCs, taken 15 days after the yellow fever booster vaccination. This rearrangement joins TRBV29-1 to TRBJ1-5, with D uncertain. CDR3 residues: CSVGDQPQHF. The DNA of the CDR3 is TGCAGCGTTGGTGATCAGCCCCAGCATTTT.